A single sample gave rise to the 16 T cell receptor beta chains below, sequenced in a study of blood T cell repertoires in COVID-19. Data came from immunoSEQ multiplex PCR; TCRdb stores just in-frame clones and leaves some out. This table holds a few hundred thousand clones, around 83% found once. Sequencing used peripheral blood. These receptors all come from a woman aged 50 to 60 with COVID-19, enrolled during active disease.

The chain employs TRBV6-5 and TRBJ2-5, with 8 bases lining up with TRBD2. The germline gives CDR1 MNHEY, CDR2 SVGAGI. The V and J ends lost 8 bases and 4 bases, in that order; junction bases with no gene match: 6. CDR3 length equals 13 residues. The CDR3, as DNA: TGTGCCAGCGCACGGGGGGGCGCAGAGACCCAGTACTTC. Protein sequence: CASARGGAETQYF.

The rearrangement joins TRBV2 to TRBJ1-2, with D possibly matching TRBD1 (5 bases). V gave up 4 bases and J gave up 0 bases, with 9 bases separating them. This CDR3 has 14 residues. CDR1 is SNHLY, CDR2 FYNNEI, per germline. CDR3 protein: CASSGQGPNYGYTF. CDR3 bases: TGTGCCAGCAGTGGCCAGGGCCCTAACTATGGCTACACCTTC.

The chain is built from TRBV28 and TRBJ2-5; 8 bases align to TRBD2. The CDR3 runs to 16 residues. Germline V lookup: CDR1 MDHEN, CDR2 SYDVKM. After removal of 6 bases from V and 1 base from J, the junction contained 10 bases not matched to a gene. The CDR3 protein is CASSTGGLRTQETQYF. As DNA, the CDR3 is TGTGCCAGCAGCACGGGGGGGCTCCGCACCCAAGAGACCCAGTACTTC.

The J gene is TRBJ1-3, the V gene TRBV25-1; tentative D call: TRBD1 (5 bases). The ends were cut back, 6 bases at V and 5 bases at J, with 8 bases in the middle. There are 12 residues in the CDR3. From germline, CDR1 is MGHDK and CDR2 SYGVNS. The CDR3 here is CASSTGRNTIYF. In DNA form, the CDR3 reads TGTGCCAGCAGCACAGGCAGAAACACCATATATTTT.

The chain combines TRBV18 with TRBJ2-7; 7 nucleotides agree with TRBD1. Losses at the gene ends were 2 bases for V and 5 bases for J; bases not matched to a gene: 9. The CDR3 sequence is 15 residues long. From germline, CDR1 is KGHSH and CDR2 LQKENI. DNA for the CDR3: TGTGCCAGCTCACCAATAGGGACAGATCCTCACGAGCAGTACTTC. Its translation: CASSPIGTDPHEQYF.

The gene calls are TRBV19 and TRBJ1-2; 8 nucleotides line up with TRBD1. This CDR3 has 17 amino acids. Per the germline V gene, CDR1 is LNHDA and CDR2 is SQIVND (reference sequence). V was pared by 4 bases and J by 1 base, with 11 bases of the junction left unmatched. DNA of the CDR3: TGTGCCAGTAGTAATTCCCCGACAGGGGCGATTAACTATGGCTACACCTTC. It encodes CASSNSPTGAINYGYTF.

The chain combines TRBV14 with TRBJ2-7; 15 nucleotides match TRBD2. Trimming removed 4 bases from V and 7 bases from J; junction bases left unmatched: 8. CDR1 and CDR2 (germline): SGHDN, FVKESK. This CDR3 is built from 16 residues. The CDR3 loop reads CASSPRTSGGAHEQYF. The CDR3 nucleotides are TGTGCCAGCAGCCCCAGGACTAGCGGGGGGGCTCATGAGCAGTACTTC. The variable domain in full, completed from reference TRBV14 and TRBJ2-7, reads EAGVTQFPSHSVIEKGQTVTLRCDPISGHDNLYWYRRVMGKEIKFLLHFVKESKQDESGMPNNRFLAERTGGTYSTLKVQPAELEDSGVYFCASSPRTSGGAHEQYFGPGTRLTVT.

The rearrangement joins TRBV11-3 to TRBJ1-5; 7 nucleotides align to TRBD1. Germline V gene lookup returns CDR1 SGHNT and CDR2 YENEEA. V shed 3 bases and J 7 bases; nucleotides not matched to a gene: 6. The CDR3 is made up of 14 amino acids. The CDR3 bases are TGTGCCAGCAGCTTGGTCGGGACAGCCCAGCCCCAGCATTTT. It codes for CASSLVGTAQPQHF.

In its sample, this clone was seen a few times. This chain links TRBV6-6 with TRBJ1-1; D perhaps matches TRBD1 (6 bases). The germline V gene has CDR1 MNHNY and CDR2 SVGAGI (reference sequence). V lost 2 bases and J 3 bases, leaving 16 bases between the germline ends. This CDR3 comprises 16 residues. CDR3 in amino acids: CASSYAVSDRDTEAFF. CDR3 nucleotide sequence: TGTGCCAGCAGTTACGCTGTATCGGACAGAGACACTGAAGCTTTCTTT.

The V gene is TRBV27, the J gene TRBJ2-3; no reliable D call. The CDR3 consists of 13 residues. Germline V CDR1 and CDR2: MNHEY, SMNVEV (reference sequence). V gave up 2 bases and J gave up 4 bases, with 7 bases separating them. DNA of the CDR3: TGTGCCAGCAGTTTAGGGCCCCCAGATACGCAGTATTTT. Translated: CASSLGPPDTQYF.

The table lists this clone with a count of one. V and J are TRBV5-1 and TRBJ1-6; 7 bases line up with TRBD1. V was clipped by 4 bases and J by 9 bases; unmatched bases: 4. The CDR3 totals 13 residues. The germline V gene encodes CDR1 SGHRS and CDR2 YFSETQ. CDR3 loop: CASSPAGGSPLHF. The CDR3 DNA reads TGCGCCAGCAGCCCGGCAGGGGGTTCACCCCTCCACTTT.

The CDR3 DNA is TGCGCCAGCAGCCATGACAGGGGTTCGGTAACTGAAGCTTTCTTT. Amino acids: CASSHDRGSVTEAFF. The chain has TRBV4-3 and TRBJ1-1, with 8 bases aligning to TRBD1. From germline, CDR1 is LGHNA and CDR2 YSLEER. J was trimmed by 5 bases and V by 3 bases; bases with no gene match: 8. This CDR3 has 15 residues.

The rearrangement links TRBV5-4 to TRBJ2-5; a possible D gene is TRBD2 (5 bases). Looked up from germline, CDR1 is SGHNT and CDR2 is YYREEE (reference sequence). Trimming took 2 bases from V and 1 from J, leaving 9 bases between them. CDR3 length equals 14 residues. For the CDR3, the DNA is TGTGCCAGCAGCTTAGCGGCAGGCCAAGAGACCCAGTACTTC. Its protein is CASSLAAGQETQYF.

This clone turned up a few times. The rearrangement links TRBV19 to TRBJ2-1; D remains ambiguous. CDR1 is LNHDA, CDR2 SQIVND, per germline (reference sequence). V dropped 6 bases and J dropped 4 bases, with 13 bases sitting between them. The CDR3 extends over 14 amino acids. The CDR3 loop reads CASRPGQLYNEQFF. The CDR3 coding sequence is TGTGCCAGTAGACCGGGTCAACTTTACAATGAGCAGTTCTTC.

This CDR3 is CASWAGRREKLFF. The CDR3 coding sequence is TGTGCCAGCTGGGCAGGACGGAGGGAAAAACTGTTTTTT. The chain carries TRBV28 and TRBJ1-4; D gene uncertain. Germline CDR1 and CDR2: MDHEN and SYDVKM. V was shortened by 8 bases and J by 8 bases, with 15 bases between the two germline ends. The CDR3 is 13 residues long.

The rearrangement links TRBV24-1 to TRBJ1-1, with D tentatively TRBD1 (5 bases). The V and J ends lost 0 bases and 11 bases respectively, with 9 bases between them. CDR1 and CDR2 (germline): KGHDR, SFDVKD. The CDR3 runs 12 residues. The CDR3 nucleotides are TGTGCCACCAGTGATTTGGGGGGGACGGCTTTCTTT. Its translation: CATSDLGGTAFF.